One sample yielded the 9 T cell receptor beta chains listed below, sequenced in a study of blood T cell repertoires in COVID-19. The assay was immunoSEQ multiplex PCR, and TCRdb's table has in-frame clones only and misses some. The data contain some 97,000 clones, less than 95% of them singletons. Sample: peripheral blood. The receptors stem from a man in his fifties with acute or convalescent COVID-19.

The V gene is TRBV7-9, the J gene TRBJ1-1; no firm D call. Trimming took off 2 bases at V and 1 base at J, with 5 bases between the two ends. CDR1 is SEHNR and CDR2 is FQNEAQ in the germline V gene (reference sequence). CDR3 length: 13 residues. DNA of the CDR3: TGTGCCAGCAGCTTACAGGAGAACACTGAAGCTTTCTTT. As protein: CASSLQENTEAFF. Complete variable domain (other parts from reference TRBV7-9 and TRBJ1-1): DTGVSQNPRHKITKRGQNVTFRCDPISEHNRLYWYRQTLGQGPEFLTYFQNEAQLEKSRLLSDRFSAERPKGSFSTLEIQRTEQGDSAMYLCASSLQENTEAFFGQGTRLTVV.

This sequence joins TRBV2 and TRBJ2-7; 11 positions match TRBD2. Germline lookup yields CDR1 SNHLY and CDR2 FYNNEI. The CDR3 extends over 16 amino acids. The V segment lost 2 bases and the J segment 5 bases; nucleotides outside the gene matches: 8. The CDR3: CASSETSGRGRDEQYF. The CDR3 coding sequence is TGTGCCAGCAGTGAAACTAGCGGGAGAGGAAGGGACGAGCAGTACTTC.

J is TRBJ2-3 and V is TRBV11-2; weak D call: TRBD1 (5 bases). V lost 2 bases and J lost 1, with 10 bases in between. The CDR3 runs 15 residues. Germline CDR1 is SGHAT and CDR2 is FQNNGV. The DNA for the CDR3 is TGTGCCAGCAGCTTAAGGGGTTCTGGCACAGATACGCAGTATTTT. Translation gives CASSLRGSGTDTQYF.

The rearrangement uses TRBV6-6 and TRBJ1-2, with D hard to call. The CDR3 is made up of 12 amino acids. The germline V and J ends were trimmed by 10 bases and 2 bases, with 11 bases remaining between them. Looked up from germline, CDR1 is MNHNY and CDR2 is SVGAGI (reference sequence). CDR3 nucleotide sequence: TGTGCCATCCTTGGCGGAAACTATGGCTACACCTTC. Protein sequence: CAILGGNYGYTF.

DNA for the CDR3: TGTGCCAGCAGCGATATACCTACGAAGCAGTACTTC. It encodes CASSDIPTKQYF. The V gene is TRBV5-4, the J gene TRBJ2-7; no reliable D call. The germline CDR1 and CDR2 sequences are SGHNT and YYREEE (reference sequence). V dropped 4 bases and J dropped 8 bases, with 13 bases sitting between them. The CDR3 loop spans 12 amino acids.

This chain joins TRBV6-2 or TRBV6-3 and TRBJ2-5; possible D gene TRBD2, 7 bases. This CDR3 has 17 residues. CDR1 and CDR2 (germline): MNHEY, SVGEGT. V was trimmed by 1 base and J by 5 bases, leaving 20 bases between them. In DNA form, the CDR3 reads TGTGCCAGCAGTTACTTCGGGCAGGGGAGGGTCGAGGAGACCCAGTACTTC. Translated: CASSYFGQGRVEETQYF.

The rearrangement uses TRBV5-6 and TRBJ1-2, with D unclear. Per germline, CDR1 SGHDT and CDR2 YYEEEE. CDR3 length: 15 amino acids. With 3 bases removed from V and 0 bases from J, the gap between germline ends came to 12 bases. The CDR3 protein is CASSSLANSNYGYTF. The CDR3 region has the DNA TGTGCCAGCAGCTCGCTTGCCAACTCTAACTATGGCTACACCTTC.

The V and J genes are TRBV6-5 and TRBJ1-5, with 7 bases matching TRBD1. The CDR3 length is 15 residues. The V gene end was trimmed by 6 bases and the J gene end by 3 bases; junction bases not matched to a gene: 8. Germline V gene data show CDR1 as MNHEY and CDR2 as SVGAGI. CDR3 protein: CASRDGQAVNQPQHF. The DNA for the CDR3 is TGTGCCAGCAGAGACGGACAGGCCGTCAATCAGCCCCAGCATTTT.

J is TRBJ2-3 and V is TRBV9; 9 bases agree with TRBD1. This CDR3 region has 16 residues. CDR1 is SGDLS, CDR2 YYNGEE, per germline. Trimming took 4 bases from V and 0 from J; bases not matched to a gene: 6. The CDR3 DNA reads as TGTGCCAGCAGCCTCAGACAGGGGGGTAGCACAGATACGCAGTATTTT. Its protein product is CASSLRQGGSTDTQYF.